These 5 T cell receptor beta chains came from one sample sequenced in a study of TIL therapy for anti-PD-1-resistant metastatic lung cancer. This was the immunoSEQ v3 assay. TCRdb keeps only in-frame clones here, not all; method: immunoSEQ multiplex PCR. The sample records about 46,000 clones, approximately 86% being singletons. Time point specified: pre-treatment sample, taken before nivolumab and TIL therapy. Sequenced material: blood, taken at baseline. All receptors come from a person aged 25-85 years with non-small cell lung cancer.

The chain couples TRBV27 to TRBJ2-3; TRBD2 aligns across 9 bases. The trim removed 3 bases at V and 4 bases at J, leaving 8 bases unmatched. Germline loops: CDR1 MNHEY, CDR2 SMNVEV (reference sequence). The CDR3 spans 16 residues. The CDR3 DNA follows: TGTGCCAGCAGTTTGCTGGCGGGGGGGCCATCAGATACGCAGTATTTT. Encoded protein: CASSLLAGGPSDTQYF.

This clone is a singleton in its sample. This chain uses TRBV11-3 with TRBJ2-7; 7 nucleotides align to TRBD1. The CDR3 length is 13 residues. The germline V gene encodes CDR1 SGHNT and CDR2 YENEEA. J lost 5 bases, V lost 5 bases, and 6 bases had no gene match. The CDR3 here is CASSPDRANEQYF. CDR3 sequence (DNA): TGTGCCAGCAGCCCCGACAGGGCCAACGAGCAGTACTTC.

This chain connects TRBV29-1 to TRBJ1-1; D is undetermined. This CDR3 has 13 amino acids. The germline V gene encodes CDR1 SQVTM and CDR2 ANQGSEA. Trimming removed 3 bases from V and 0 bases from J, with 8 bases in between. CDR3 in amino acids: CSVDRQMNTEAFF. The CDR3 nucleotides are TGCAGCGTTGATCGGCAGATGAACACTGAAGCTTTCTTT.

This chain connects TRBV7-3 to TRBJ2-1, with TRBD2 matching 11 bases. Trimming removed 1 base from V and 7 bases from J; junction bases left unmatched: 3. The CDR3 is 15 residues long. Germline V gives CDR1 SGHTA, CDR2 FQGTGA. The CDR3 region is CASSLRLAGRNEQFF. CDR3 DNA sequence: TGTGCCAGCAGCTTAAGACTAGCGGGACGGAATGAGCAGTTCTTC.

The chain recombines TRBV11-2 with TRBJ2-5; no reliable D call. Germline loops: CDR1 SGHAT, CDR2 FQNNGV. The length of the CDR3 is 15 residues. The V end lost 0 bases, the J end lost 0 bases, and 8 bases lay between the germline ends. This CDR3 is CASSLEFRYQETQYF. Written as DNA, the CDR3 is TGTGCCAGCAGCTTAGAGTTCAGGTACCAAGAGACCCAGTACTTC. The full variable domain, completed using reference TRBV11-2 and TRBJ2-5, is EAGVAQSPRYKIIEKRQSVAFWCNPISGHATLYWYQQILGQGPKLLIQFQNNGVVDDSQLPKDRFSAERLKGVDSTLKIQPAKLEDSAVYLCASSLEFRYQETQYFGPGTRLLVL.